This record covers a single TCR beta chain. The table lists this clonotype with a count of one. There is no known antigen for this receptor. Qualities for individual bases were not recorded, and no much larger clone is one base off. A solitary read yields weak support. This sample was taken from a study of blood T cells in healthy people across ages (dated by TCRdb to between 2014 and 2017). Notes on the research overall: In model experiments, template switching captured about one uniquely barcoded TCR beta cDNA molecule for every two T cells. The donors were divided into four age groups: young (average approximately 17 years), middle-aged (about 39), aged (approximately 59) and long-lived (more than 75). To avoid experimental bias, donors of different ages were distributed randomly across sequencing lanes. The study analyzed two additional independent replicas of 1 million unique cDNA reads from the same blood draw for two donors, one aged 18 to 30 and one aged 80 or older. Using deep sequencing normalized with unique cDNA molecular identifiers, the study measured how TCR beta repertoire diversity changes with age. What the research found in general, with its limitations: As age increased, observed TCR beta diversity per million T cells dropped in a roughly linear way, and a significant reduction was already evident by age approximately 40. Since profiling was done on bulk unsorted PBMCs, naive and antigen-experienced compartments could not be conclusively compared. There was a strong correlation between observed TCR beta diversity and the percentage of naive T cells measured by flow cytometry. Estimates of total diversity based on one million sequenced T cells were regarded as lower bounds and as underestimates. Donor CMV infection status was unknown, potentially confounding age-related changes in expanded clonotypes. Compared with the aged group, more naive CD4+ T cells, fewer expanded clones and increased TCR diversity were shown by the long-lived group, suggesting age selection.

The method was 5' RACE. The instrument was an Illumina HiSeq 2500. A second roughly 6 to 12 cycle PCR used a sample-barcoded 5' primer and a J-beta primer mix. A template-switch 5' adaptor carrying 12 random nucleotides introduced a unique molecular identifier onto each TCR beta cDNA molecule. Each sample yielded at least 2.5 million CDR3-containing paired-end reads. The Mint cDNA synthesis kit, primed by a TRBC-specific oligonucleotide, was used to synthesize first-strand cDNA from all RNA. All cDNA was treated with uracil-DNA glycosylase and then went through a first 18-cycle PCR with the universal primers M1SS and BC2_uni_R. Regarding the original processing steps: For normalization, 1 million high-quality reads were randomly selected from each sample, with every read carrying a distinct molecular identifier. Instead of being binned into consensus sequences, reads that shared molecular identifiers were thrown out. CDR3 identification, clonotype clustering and error correction used MiTCR with a Q25 quality threshold and the strictest error-elimination algorithm. A nonparametric unseen species model using Euler transformation provided a lower-bound estimate of total TCR beta diversity. TCRdb itself trimmed the public reads at Q25 with fastp, ran MiXCR and retained productive beta chains. Entries that share a CDR3 protein sequence are merged under the most common genes and DNA. TCRdb, not the original authors, processed these V and J calls. The sample table shows 700,000 or so distinct CDR3 sequences, and about 24% are seen once. In total, the top ten clones hold around a fifth of the sample.

The donors were some 36 Caucasian individuals from Russia, aged 6 to 90 years, who were systemically healthy. Each donor gave 8 to 10 milliliters of peripheral blood, drawn into EDTA-treated Vacutainer tubes. Ficoll-Paque density-gradient centrifugation was used to isolate PBMCs, with at least 6.5 million per sample. Total RNA was extracted from PBMCs with Trizol reagent, with at least 5.5 micrograms obtained per sample. The percentages of naive CD45RAhigh/CD27high T cells were determined by flow cytometry on a PBMC aliquot from every donor. From cysteine to phenylalanine, the CDR3 is 14 amino acids long. Only the CDR3 DNA stays, 42 bases, in frame from base 1. CDR1 and CDR2, per the germline V gene, are ENHRY and SYGVKD. At the junction V is shortened by 10 bases and J by 2 bases, with 15 bases in between.

Sequencing was performed on blood. The receptor was derived from a man between 65 and 80 years old in good health. The chain links TRBV10-3 with TRBJ1-3; no D gene is confidently identified. The nucleotide sequence reads as follows: TGTGCCACGTCAGACGGCGGCACTGGAAACACCATATATTTT. It encodes CATSDGGTGNTIYF.